The clone carrying this TCR beta chain was seen a handful of times. This specimen comes from a study of blood T cell repertoires in COVID-19. Study details: The United States, Italy and Spain provided the acute and convalescent COVID-19 samples. PBMCs, B-cell-depleted T cells, or T cells provided the cDNA or gDNA that made up the material.

Original handling: Amplified reference gene primers provided the basis for estimating nucleated cell counts. Produced via immunoSEQ multiplex PCR; TCRdb's table is partial and in-frame only. Clonal size and the V and J genes are those of that table, whereas D and trimming came from the DNA. Of over 200,000 clones listed, 83% are singletons. Material: peripheral blood. The TCR originated in a man of 80 years or more with acute or convalescent COVID-19.

The CDR3 DNA reads TGTGCCAGTCGAAAGCGGGAGGGGACCGGGGAGCTGTTTTTT. Translated, it gives CASRKREGTGELFF. This chain uses TRBV19 with TRBJ2-2; 10 bases fit TRBD2. Germline lookup yields CDR1 LNHDA and CDR2 SQIVND (reference sequence). Trimming at V came to 8 bases and at J to 5 bases, leaving 5 bases not matched to a gene. The CDR3 runs to 14 residues.